These 5 T cell receptor beta chains originate from one sample sequenced in a study of cytomegalovirus exposure and HLA in healthy donors. Generated by immunoSEQ multiplex PCR, the TCRdb table keeps only in-frame clones and is missing some. Here the sample spans 80,000 to 100,000 clones, around 85% being singletons. The sequencing sample was made of PBMCs. The receptors were gathered from a woman aged 25 to 39 in good health and CMV-seronegative.

This clone was picked up a small number of times. The chain employs TRBV10-1 and TRBJ1-5, with D unresolved. Germline-derived CDR1 and CDR2 are WNHNN and SYGVQD (reference sequence). The germline V and J ends were trimmed by 4 bases and 5 bases, with 12 bases remaining between them. The CDR3 has 14 amino acids. The CDR3 region is CASSVGGAYQPQHF. The CDR3 bases are TGCGCCAGCAGTGTTGGAGGAGCCTATCAGCCCCAGCATTTT.

The rearrangement links TRBV6-5 to TRBJ1-6; 7 bases are a match to TRBD1. The CDR3 extends over 16 amino acids. The J segment lost 7 bases and the V segment lost 3 bases, leaving 9 bases of the junction unmatched. Germline V gives CDR1 MNHEY, CDR2 SVGAGI. The CDR3 nucleotides are TGTGCCAGCAGTTATCATCCGGGACAGTTGAATTCACCCCTCCACTTT. It is translated as CASSYHPGQLNSPLHF.

The chain joins TRBV13 to TRBJ1-2, with 12 bases fitting TRBD1. Germline V gene data show CDR1 as PRHDT and CDR2 as FYEKMQ (reference sequence). V was pared by 3 bases and J by 4 bases, with 9 bases of the junction left unmatched. The length of the CDR3 is 17 residues. The CDR3 sequence: CASSLAGTGGLFYGYTF. The DNA of the CDR3 is TGTGCCAGCAGCTTGGCCGGGACAGGGGGCCTTTTCTATGGCTACACCTTC.

This chain joins TRBV7-3 and TRBJ2-3, with a possible D match to TRBD2 (5 bases). This CDR3 contains 15 residues. V was cut by 2 bases and J by 4 bases, with 13 bases left in between. CDR1 and CDR2 from the germline V gene are SGHTA and FQGTGA. This CDR3 reads CASSLGVARADTQYF. The CDR3 nucleotides are TGTGCCAGCAGCTTAGGGGTGGCGAGGGCAGATACGCAGTATTTT.

This chain's CDR3 is CASSLAPQSYEQYF. The DNA for the CDR3 is TGTGCCAGCAGCTTAGCGCCCCAGTCCTACGAGCAGTACTTC. This sequence joins TRBV7-6 and TRBJ2-7; D remains unclear. Trimming took off 0 bases at V and 1 base at J, with 7 bases between the two ends. CDR1 SGHVS and CDR2 FNYEAQ come from the germline V gene. The CDR3 contains 14 residues.